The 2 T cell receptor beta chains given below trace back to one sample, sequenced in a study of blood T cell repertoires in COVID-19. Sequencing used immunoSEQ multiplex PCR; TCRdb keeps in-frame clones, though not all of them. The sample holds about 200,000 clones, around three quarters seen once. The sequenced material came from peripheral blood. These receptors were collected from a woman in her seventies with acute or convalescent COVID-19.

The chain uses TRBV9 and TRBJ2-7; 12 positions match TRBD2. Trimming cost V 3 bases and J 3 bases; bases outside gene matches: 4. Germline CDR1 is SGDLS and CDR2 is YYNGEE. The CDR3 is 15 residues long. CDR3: CASSGGLAGNYEQYF. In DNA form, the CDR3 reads TGTGCCAGCAGCGGGGGACTAGCGGGTAACTACGAGCAGTACTTC.

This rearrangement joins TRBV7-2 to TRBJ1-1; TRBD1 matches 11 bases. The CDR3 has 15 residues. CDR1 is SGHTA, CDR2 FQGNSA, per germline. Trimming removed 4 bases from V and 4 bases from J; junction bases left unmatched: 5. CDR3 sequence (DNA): TGTGCCAGCAGCTCTACCGGGACAGGGGGCACTGAAGCTTTCTTT. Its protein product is CASSSTGTGGTEAFF.